This T cell receptor (beta chain) was recorded in a study of vaccination effects on CD4 cells after COVID-19. Across the whole study: Two doses of either BNT162b2 or mRNA-1273 were given to each participant.

Study-level results: Marked clonal contraction was seen in infection- and vaccine-induced clones late after vaccination.

This clone turned up a few times. Its antigen is undetermined. This CDR3 spans 13 amino acids. Trimming cost V 3 bases and J 7 bases, with 10 bases left between them. Germline CDR1 SGHNT, CDR2 YENEEA. Following culture for roughly 10 days, CD4+ T cells were isolated. The table came from immunoSEQ multiplex PCR; TCRdb's copy has only in-frame clones and leaves some out. The profile covers some 40,000 clones, with approximately 75% appearing a single time and around 3% taken by the ten largest. Sequencing used CD4+ T cells from PBMCs cultured without peptide, obtained before COVID-19 vaccination. The TCR sequence derives from a human donor who received a COVID-19 vaccine. The V gene is TRBV11-3, the J gene TRBJ1-3; the D gene is possibly TRBD1 (5 bases). The CDR3 region is CASSLGLGNTIYF. CDR3 coding DNA: TGTGCCAGCAGCTTGGGGCTGGGGAACACCATATATTTT.